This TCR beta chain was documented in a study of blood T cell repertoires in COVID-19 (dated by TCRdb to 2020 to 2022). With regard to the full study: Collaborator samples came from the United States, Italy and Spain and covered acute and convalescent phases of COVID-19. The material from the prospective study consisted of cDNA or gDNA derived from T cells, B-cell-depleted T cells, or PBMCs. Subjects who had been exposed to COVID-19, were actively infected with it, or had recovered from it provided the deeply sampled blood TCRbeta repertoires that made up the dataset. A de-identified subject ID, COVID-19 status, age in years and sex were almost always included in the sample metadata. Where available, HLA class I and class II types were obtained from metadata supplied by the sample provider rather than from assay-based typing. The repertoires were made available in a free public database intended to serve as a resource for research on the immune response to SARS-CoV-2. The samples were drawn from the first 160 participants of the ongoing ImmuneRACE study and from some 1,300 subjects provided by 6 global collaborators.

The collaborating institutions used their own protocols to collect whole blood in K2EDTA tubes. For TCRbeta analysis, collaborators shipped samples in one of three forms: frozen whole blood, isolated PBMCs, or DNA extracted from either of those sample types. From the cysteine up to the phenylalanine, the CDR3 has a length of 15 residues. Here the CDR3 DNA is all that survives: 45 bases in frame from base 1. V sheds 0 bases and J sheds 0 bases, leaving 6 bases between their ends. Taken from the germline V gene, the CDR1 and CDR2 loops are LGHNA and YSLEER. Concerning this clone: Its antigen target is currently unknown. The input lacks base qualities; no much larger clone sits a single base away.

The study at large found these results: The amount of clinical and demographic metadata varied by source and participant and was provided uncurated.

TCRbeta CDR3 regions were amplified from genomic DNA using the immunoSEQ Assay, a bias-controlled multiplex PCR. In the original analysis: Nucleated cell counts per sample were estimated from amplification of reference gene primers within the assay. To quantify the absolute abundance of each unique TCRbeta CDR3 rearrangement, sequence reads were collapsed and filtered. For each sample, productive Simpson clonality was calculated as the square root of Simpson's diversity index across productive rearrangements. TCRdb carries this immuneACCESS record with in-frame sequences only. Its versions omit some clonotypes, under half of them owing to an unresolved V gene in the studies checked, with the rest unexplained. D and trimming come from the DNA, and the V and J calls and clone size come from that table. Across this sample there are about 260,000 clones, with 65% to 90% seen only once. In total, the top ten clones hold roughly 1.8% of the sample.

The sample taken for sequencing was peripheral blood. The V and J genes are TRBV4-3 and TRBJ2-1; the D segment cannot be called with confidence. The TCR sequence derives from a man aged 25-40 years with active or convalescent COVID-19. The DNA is TGCGCCAGCAGCCAAGAACGGGTCTCCTACAATGAGCAGTTCTTC. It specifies CASSQERVSYNEQFF.